What follows are 29 T cell receptor beta chains derived from one specimen sequenced in a study of beta chain features in type 1 diabetes. TCRB transcripts that were expressed got sequenced, as all of the isolated RNA had been reverse transcribed. The method was immunoSEQ multiplex PCR; TCRdb's version includes in-frame clones alone and lacks a portion of them. This table holds fewer than 350,000 clones, about 20% found once. Sample: naive CD4+ T cells from blood. These receptor sequences come from a woman aged 18-29 years in good health.

The rearrangement joins TRBV6-5 to TRBJ1-1; D uncertain. The CDR3 is made up of 13 amino acids. CDR1 MNHEY and CDR2 SVGAGI come from the germline V gene. V lost 7 bases and J lost 1, with 10 bases in between. The CDR3 DNA sequence: TGTGCCAGCACCATGGGCAGGAACACTGAAGCTTTCTTT. Protein sequence: CASTMGRNTEAFF.

The chain links TRBV7-9 to TRBJ2-7; 8 nucleotides align to TRBD2. Per the germline V gene, CDR1 is SEHNR and CDR2 is FQNEAQ (reference sequence). Trimming cost V 1 base and J 7 bases; bases outside gene matches: 12. The CDR3 extends over 16 amino acids. The CDR3 DNA reads TGTGCCAGCAGCTTAGTCCCCCTAGCGGGCCCTAGGGAGCAGTACTTC. Amino acids: CASSLVPLAGPREQYF.

V and J are TRBV7-9 and TRBJ2-1; 9 nucleotides match TRBD2. The CDR3 length is 16 residues. V shed 4 bases and J 2 bases; nucleotides not matched to a gene: 6. The germline CDR1 and CDR2 sequences are SEHNR and FQNEAQ (reference sequence). CDR3 coding DNA: TGTGCCAGCAGCTCCATTAGCGGGAGAACCTACAATGAGCAGTTCTTC. Residues: CASSSISGRTYNEQFF.

Points on this clone: Other DNA sequences in the same sample also yield this CDR3. The genes are TRBV5-1 and TRBJ2-5; no firm D call. This CDR3 contains 12 residues. Per the germline V gene, CDR1 is SGHRS and CDR2 is YFSETQ. The V and J ends lost 0 bases and 4 bases respectively, with 4 bases between them. DNA for the CDR3: TGCGCCAGCAGCTTGGCCGGAGAGACCCAGTACTTC. It encodes CASSLAGETQYF. The entire variable domain, with the rest obtained from reference TRBV5-1 and TRBJ2-5, is as follows: KAGVTQTPRYLIKTRGQQVTLSCSPISGHRSVSWYQQTPGQGLQFLFEYFSETQRNKGNFPGRFSGRQFSNSRSEMNVSTLELGDSALYLCASSLAGETQYFGPGTRLLVL.

This clone was counted only a few times. This sequence joins TRBV29-1 and TRBJ1-3; D might be TRBD1 (5 bases). Germline lookup yields CDR1 SQVTM and CDR2 ANQGSEA. Trimming stripped 5 bases from V and 3 bases from J, with 11 bases between. This CDR3 contains 13 residues. This CDR3 reads CSVRGTDGNTIYF. DNA for the CDR3: TGCAGCGTTCGCGGGACGGATGGAAACACCATATATTTT.

V is TRBV7-2 and J is TRBJ2-1, with 7 positions matching TRBD2. The CDR3 loop spans 15 amino acids. V gave up 5 bases and J gave up 0 bases; unmatched junction bases: 4. CDR1 SGHTA and CDR2 FQGNSA come from the germline V gene. In DNA form, the CDR3 reads TGTGCCAGCAGCCCACCGGGGGGCTCCTACAATGAGCAGTTCTTC. Translation gives CASSPPGGSYNEQFF.

The chain uses TRBV19 and TRBJ2-5, with TRBD2 identical over 11 bases. The length of the CDR3 is 16 residues. V trimming: 4 bases; J trimming: 2 bases; junction bases outside the gene matches: 6. Germline CDR1 is LNHDA and CDR2 is SQIVND (reference sequence). The DNA of the CDR3 is TGTGCCAGTAGTACCCCGGGACTAGCGGTGCAAGAGACCCAGTACTTC. Translating it yields CASSTPGLAVQETQYF.

This clone was recorded a few times. This chain's CDR3 is CASSALASGSPLHF. DNA for the CDR3: TGTGCCAGCAGCGCTCTCGCGAGCGGATCACCCCTCCACTTT. This chain joins TRBV7-3 and TRBJ1-6; D call uncertain. Trimming cost V 5 bases and J 10 bases, with 15 bases left between them. The CDR3 consists of 14 residues. CDR1 is SGHTA and CDR2 is FQGTGA in the germline V gene.

This clone was picked up a small number of times. This rearrangement joins TRBV4-1 to TRBJ2-2; TRBD2 matches 7 bases. V shed 3 bases and J 1 base; nucleotides not matched to a gene: 8. Per the germline V gene, CDR1 is MGHRA and CDR2 is YSYEKL. This CDR3 is built from 17 residues. CDR3 residues: CASSQAIAGVNTGELFF. The CDR3 DNA reads as TGCGCCAGCAGCCAGGCCATAGCGGGTGTGAACACCGGGGAGCTGTTTTTT.

This clone turned up a few times. V is TRBV30 and J is TRBJ1-1; D perhaps matches TRBD1 (6 bases). V was trimmed by 3 bases and J by 1 base, leaving 12 bases between them. Germline CDR1 GTSNPN, CDR2 SVGIG (reference sequence). This CDR3 has 14 amino acids. CDR3 in DNA: TGTGCCTGGAGACCCCGACAGGAGAACACTGAAGCTTTCTTT. This gives the protein CAWRPRQENTEAFF.

This clone was picked up a small number of times. This chain uses TRBV5-1 with TRBJ2-7, with D hard to call. The CDR3 runs 15 residues. The V gene lost 0 bases and the J gene lost 2 bases, with 12 bases spanning the gap. Germline V gene lookup returns CDR1 SGHRS and CDR2 YFSETQ. The DNA for the CDR3 is TGCGCCAGCAGCTTGGGAGCAGGCTATACCTACGAGCAGTACTTC. The encoded protein is CASSLGAGYTYEQYF.

This clone was counted only a few times. CDR3 loop: CASTSGGTESYEQYF. As DNA, the CDR3 is TGTGCCAGCACCTCAGGCGGGACGGAGTCCTACGAGCAGTACTTC. The chain is built from TRBV28 and TRBJ2-7; D is perhaps TRBD2 (6 bases). Germline CDR1 is MDHEN and CDR2 is SYDVKM. The CDR3 is 15 amino acids. Trimming stripped 7 bases from V and 1 base from J, with 17 bases between.

This clone was seen more than once but under ten times. Other DNA sequences in this specimen translate into the identical CDR3. The rearrangement links TRBV5-1 to TRBJ2-3; D gene unclear. The CDR3 sequence is 12 residues long. V was trimmed by 1 base and J by 5 bases, leaving 5 bases between them. Looked up from germline, CDR1 is SGHRS and CDR2 is YFSETQ. The CDR3: CASSLPGDTQYF. DNA of the CDR3: TGCGCCAGCAGCTTGCCAGGAGATACGCAGTATTTT.

As to this clone: Other DNA sequences in this sample translate to the same CDR3. This chain uses TRBV4-3 with TRBJ2-2; TRBD2 is a possible D gene (6 bases). The CDR3 has 14 residues. The V end lost 0 bases, the J end lost 4 bases, and 6 bases lay between the germline ends. Germline CDR1 LGHNA, CDR2 YSLEER. The CDR3 here is CASSQEGGTGELFF. The CDR3 DNA reads TGCGCCAGCAGCCAAGAGGGGGGCACCGGGGAGCTGTTTTTT.

The chain couples TRBV6-4 to TRBJ2-3, with D perhaps matching TRBD1 (5 bases). In germline, CDR1 is MRHNA, CDR2 SNTAGT. Trimming pared 7 bases from V and 2 bases from J, leaving 10 bases between. There are 13 residues in the CDR3. The CDR3 here is CASTGGHTDTQYF. The CDR3 nucleotides read TGTGCCAGCACGGGCGGACACACAGATACGCAGTATTTT.

The genes are TRBV19 and TRBJ1-5; D gene unclear. Germline-derived CDR1 and CDR2 are LNHDA and SQIVND (reference sequence). The CDR3 is made up of 14 amino acids. V gave up 7 bases and J gave up 2 bases, with 12 bases separating them. CDR3 in amino acids: CASNTAFGNQPQHF. CDR3 nucleotides: TGTGCCAGTAATACAGCCTTCGGCAATCAGCCCCAGCATTTT. Using reference TRBV19 and TRBJ1-5 for the parts outside the CDR3, the full variable domain is DGGITQSPKYLFRKEGQNVTLSCEQNLNHDAMYWYRQDPGQGLRLIYYSQIVNDFQKGDIAEGYSVSREKKESFPLTVTSAQKNPTAFYLCASNTAFGNQPQHFGDGTRLSIL.

The chain combines TRBV5-4 with TRBJ2-4; 10 bases are a match to TRBD1. Germline CDR1 reads SGHNT; CDR2 reads YYREEE (reference sequence). The trim removed 7 bases at V and 8 bases at J, leaving 12 bases unmatched. The CDR3 covers 15 residues. The CDR3 is CASRDPTGGEDIQYF. DNA for the CDR3: TGTGCCAGCCGGGACCCGACAGGGGGCGAGGACATTCAGTACTTC.

V usage is TRBV5-1 and J usage is TRBJ2-3; 9 nucleotides agree with TRBD1. V was pared by 3 bases and J by 2 bases, with 4 bases of the junction left unmatched. CDR3 length: 15 residues. The germline gives CDR1 SGHRS, CDR2 YFSETQ. The CDR3 nucleotides are TGCGCCAGCAGCTACCCACAGGGGGCCACAGATACGCAGTATTTT. As protein: CASSYPQGATDTQYF.

The chain links TRBV2 to TRBJ1-2; the match to TRBD1 covers 8 bases. With V trimmed by 7 bases and J by 10 bases, 8 bases remained unmatched. This CDR3 is built from 12 residues. Germline-derived CDR1 and CDR2 are SNHLY and FYNNEI. CDR3 region: CASNPGQAVYTF. The CDR3, as DNA: TGTGCCAGCAACCCGGGACAGGCGGTCTACACCTTC.

This clone showed up just a few times. The V and J genes are TRBV7-9 and TRBJ2-2, with 9 bases that match TRBD2. This CDR3 comprises 15 residues. The germline CDR1 and CDR2 sequences are SEHNR and FQNEAQ (reference sequence). The V gene end was trimmed by 1 base and the J gene end by 4 bases; junction bases not matched to a gene: 1. The CDR3 sequence is CASSLGLAVTGELFF. CDR3 coding DNA: TGTGCCAGCAGCTTAGGACTAGCGGTCACCGGGGAGCTGTTTTTT.

This clone has a handful of counts. The chain is built from TRBV7-9 and TRBJ2-7, with 9 bases fitting TRBD2. With the DNA end fitting TRBJ2-1 better, the J assignment may be wrong. CDR3 size: 19 residues. From germline, CDR1 is SEHNR and CDR2 FQNEAQ (reference sequence). CDR3 region: CASSLVPMRGGISYNEQFF. For the CDR3, the DNA is TGTGCCAGCAGCTTAGTCCCTATGCGGGGGGGGATCTCCTACAATGAGCAGTTCTTC.

This rearrangement joins TRBV7-9 to TRBJ2-2; tentative D call: TRBD2 (6 bases). The CDR3 runs 15 residues. V was trimmed by 6 bases and J by 3 bases, leaving 14 bases between them. From germline, CDR1 is SEHNR and CDR2 FQNEAQ (reference sequence). The CDR3 nucleotides are TGTGCCAGCAGTTCGTGGGGGGACTACACCGGGGAGCTGTTTTTT. This gives the protein CASSSWGDYTGELFF.

The chain couples TRBV30 to TRBJ2-7; D may be TRBD1 (6 bases). CDR1 is GTSNPN, CDR2 SVGIG, per germline (reference sequence). V gave up 5 bases and J gave up 1 base, with 9 bases separating them. The CDR3 runs 12 residues. CDR3 coding DNA: TGTGCCTGGCGGGACAAATCCTACGAGCAGTACTTC. Amino acid sequence: CAWRDKSYEQYF.

The rearrangement joins TRBV5-1 to TRBJ2-3; 10 bases are a match to TRBD2. The CDR3 extends over 16 amino acids. CDR1 and CDR2 (germline): SGHRS, YFSETQ. The junction had 11 bases not matched to a gene; V was cut back by 4 bases and J by 6 bases. CDR3 region: CASSPLLAGGDDTQYF. The CDR3 DNA follows: TGCGCCAGCAGCCCGCTCTTAGCGGGAGGAGACGATACGCAGTATTTT. The full variable domain, with the rest looked up from reference TRBV5-1 and TRBJ2-3, is KAGVTQTPRYLIKTRGQQVTLSCSPISGHRSVSWYQQTPGQGLQFLFEYFSETQRNKGNFPGRFSGRQFSNSRSEMNVSTLELGDSALYLCASSPLLAGGDDTQYFGPGTRLTVL.

The chain is built from TRBV30 and TRBJ2-1; 10 bases are a match to TRBD1. Germline V gene sequence: CDR1 GTSNPN, CDR2 SVGIG (reference sequence). CDR3 length equals 13 residues. V lost 7 bases, J lost 7 bases, and 7 bases stayed unmatched. The CDR3 loop reads CASWDRGKNEQFF. The CDR3 DNA sequence: TGTGCCTCGTGGGACAGGGGTAAGAATGAGCAGTTCTTC.

Regarding this clone: Other DNA sequences in this specimen translate into the identical CDR3. The V and J genes are TRBV9 and TRBJ2-1, with 12 bases fitting TRBD2. CDR1 and CDR2 (germline): SGDLS, YYNGEE. The CDR3 length is 15 residues. With 2 bases clipped from V and 3 bases from J, the junction kept 0 bases outside the gene matches. CDR3 amino acids: CASSVTSGGYNEQFF. In DNA, the CDR3 is TGTGCCAGCAGCGTGACTAGCGGGGGCTACAATGAGCAGTTCTTC. The whole variable domain, filled in from reference TRBV9 and TRBJ2-1, reads DSGVTQTPKHLITATGQRVTLRCSPRSGDLSVYWYQQSLDQGLQFLIQYYNGEERAKGNILERFSAQQFPDLHSELNLSSLELGDSALYFCASSVTSGGYNEQFFGPGTRLTVL.

The genes are TRBV12-5 and TRBJ1-2, with D possibly being TRBD1 (5 bases). The germline V gene encodes CDR1 LGHNT and CDR2 FRNRAP. This CDR3 spans 13 amino acids. V dropped 0 bases and J dropped 6 bases, with 8 bases sitting between them. The CDR3 region is CASGLVWTHGYTF. Here the CDR3 DNA reads TGTGCTAGTGGTTTGGTATGGACACATGGCTACACCTTC. The complete variable domain, with remaining parts taken from reference TRBV12-5 and TRBJ1-2, reads DARVTQTPRHKVTEMGQEVTMRCQPILGHNTVFWYRQTMMQGLELLAYFRNRAPLDDSGMPKDRFSAEMPDATLATLKIQPSEPRDSAVYFCASGLVWTHGYTFGSGTRLTVV.

This clone has only a few counts. Additional DNA sequences in this sample encode the identical CDR3. The chain links TRBV7-2 to TRBJ2-7; 7 positions agree with TRBD1. The CDR3 runs 14 residues. Germline trimming cut 4 bases from V and 2 bases from J; bases unmatched to any gene: 5. Germline values: CDR1 SGHTA, CDR2 FQGNSA. CDR3 in amino acids: CASSYRDRAYEQYF. The CDR3 DNA reads TGTGCCAGCAGCTACCGGGACAGAGCCTACGAGCAGTACTTC. The full variable domain, with the rest looked up from reference TRBV7-2 and TRBJ2-7, is GAGVSQSPSNKVTEKGKDVELRCDPISGHTALYWYRQSLGQGLEFLIYFQGNSAPDKSGLPSDRFSAERTGGSVSTLTIQRTQQEDSAVYLCASSYRDRAYEQYFGPGTRLTVT.

This rearrangement joins TRBV6-5 to TRBJ2-2; 13 nucleotides match TRBD2. This CDR3 is built from 15 residues. V was pared by 6 bases and J by 5 bases, with 3 bases of the junction left unmatched. Germline CDR1 and CDR2: MNHEY and SVGAGI. In DNA, the CDR3 is TGTGCCAGCAGGCCGACTAGCGGGAGGACCGGGGAGCTGTTTTTT. Its translation is CASRPTSGRTGELFF.